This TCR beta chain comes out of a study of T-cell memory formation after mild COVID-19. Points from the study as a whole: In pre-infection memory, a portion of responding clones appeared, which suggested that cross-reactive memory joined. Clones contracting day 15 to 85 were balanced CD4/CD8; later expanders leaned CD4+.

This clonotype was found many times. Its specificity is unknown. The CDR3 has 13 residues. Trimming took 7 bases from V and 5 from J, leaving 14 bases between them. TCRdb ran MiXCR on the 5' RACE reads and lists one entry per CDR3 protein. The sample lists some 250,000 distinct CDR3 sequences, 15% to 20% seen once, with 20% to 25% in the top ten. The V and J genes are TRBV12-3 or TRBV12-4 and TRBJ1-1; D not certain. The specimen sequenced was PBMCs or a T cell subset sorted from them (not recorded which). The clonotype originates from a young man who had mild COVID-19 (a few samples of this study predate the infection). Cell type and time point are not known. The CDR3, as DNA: TGTGCCAGCACGCTCCTCCGGGAGACTGAAGCTTTCTTT. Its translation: CASTLLRETEAFF.